This entry features one T cell receptor (beta chain) sequence. A much larger clone sits a single nucleotide away, making a read error possible. The conserved phenylalanine or tryptophan is not found at the CDR3 terminus, so this likely reflects a read error. RNA transcripts gave rise to amplified TCR beta CDR3 regions. Researchers ran a first-round RT-PCR on the TCR CDR3 using the HTBI primer set. One entry per CDR3 protein results from TCRdb running MiXCR on the multiplex PCR reads. The profile covers about 640,000 distinct CDR3 sequences, with around 20% appearing a single time and 30% to 40% taken by the ten largest. V was cut by 2 bases and J by 4 bases, with 11 bases left in between. Germline values: CDR1 SGHTA, CDR2 FQGNSA. The CDR3 covers 14 residues. This sample stems from a study of T cells in Graves' hyperthyroidism and ophthalmopathy.

The TCR comes from a man aged 25 to 40 with Graves' ophthalmopathy. The J gene is TRBJ1-1, the V gene TRBV7-2; D gene unclear. Sequences were obtained from blood. As DNA, the CDR3 is TGTGCCAGCAGCTTAAATACCTTACTCACTGAAGCTTTCCTT. Translated, it gives CASSLNTLLTEAFL.